Listed below are T cell receptor beta chains from one sample, sequenced in a study. TCRdb reprocessed the 5' RACE reads with MiXCR, giving one entry per CDR3 protein. The profile covers about 40,000 distinct CDR3 sequences, with approximately 22% appearing a single time and approximately 4% taken by the ten largest. Sequenced: Tregs sorted from blood. All receptors come from a female donor with breast cancer. Both conserved end residues are part of each CDR3. The D gene is left open where the match is weak. The size field is filled for only some rows; it gives once, few, many or a size class.

d_gene	v_gene	abundance	j_gene	CDR3nt	CDR3aa
NA	TRBV5-5	NA	TRBJ2-7	TGTGCCAGCAGCCAACTAGTTCGCTACGAGCAGTACTTC	CASSQLVRYEQYF
TRBD1	TRBV4-1	NA	TRBJ1-4	TGCGCCAACAGCCAGAGGGACAGGGCTAATGAAAAACTGTTTTTT	CANSQRDRANEKLFF
TRBD2	TRBV5-1	few	TRBJ2-7	TGCGCCAGCAGCGGCTTAGCGGGAGCCGGCGAGCAGTACTTC	CASSGLAGAGEQYF
NA	TRBV4-1	many	TRBJ2-7	TGCGCCAGCAGCCAAGAAACGGGGGATGCGGACGAGCAGTACTTC	CASSQETGDADEQYF
TRBD2	TRBV12-3/TRBV12-4	many	TRBJ2-3	TGTGCCAGCAGTTTTCTGGCGGGAGGAGTGAGCACAGATACGCAGTATTTT	CASSFLAGGVSTDTQYF
NA	TRBV29-1	few	TRBJ2-5	TGCAGCGTTGAGGGCGAGGGGCACCAAGAGACCCAGTACTTC	CSVEGEGHQETQYF
NA	TRBV27	many	TRBJ1-4	TGTGCCAGCAGTCTCGGCAGGGAGTACCCGAATGAAAAACTGTTTTTT	CASSLGREYPNEKLFF
NA	TRBV6-1	NA	TRBJ2-1	TGTGCCAGCCAGGAGGGCAATGAGCAGTTCTTC	CASQEGNEQFF
NA	TRBV6-1	many	TRBJ2-2	TGTGCCAGCAGTGAATTAGTCACCGGGGAGCTGTTTTTT	CASSELVTGELFF
NA	TRBV20-1	few	TRBJ2-2	TGCAGTGCTGAGGACATTCAGAACACCGGGGAGCTGTTTTTT	CSAEDIQNTGELFF
TRBD2	TRBV9	few	TRBJ2-1	TGTGCCAGCAGCCCTGCGGGAGCGACCTCCTACAATGAGCAGTTCTTC	CASSPAGATSYNEQFF
NA	TRBV20-1	NA	TRBJ1-2	TGCAGTGCTCAAGATGGGCAGATCTATGGCTACACCTTC	CSAQDGQIYGYTF
NA	TRBV29-1	NA	TRBJ2-5	TGCAGCGTTGAAGGGAAAGAGACCCAGTACTTC	CSVEGKETQYF
TRBD2	TRBV7-2	NA	TRBJ2-2	TGTGCCAGCAGCTTACCGGGACTAGCCGGGGAGCTGTTTTTT	CASSLPGLAGELFF
NA	TRBV9	few	TRBJ1-1	TGTGCCAGCAGCGTAGTAAGGGGAAGCACTGAAGCTTTCTTT	CASSVVRGSTEAFF
NA	TRBV7-2	NA	TRBJ1-1	TGTGCCAGCAGCTTACGGGGGGAGAGCACTGAAGCTTTCTTT	CASSLRGESTEAFF
TRBD2	TRBV12-3/TRBV12-4	NA	TRBJ2-2	TGTGCCAGCAGTTTATTCGGGAGGGGGTGCGCCGGGGAGCTGTTTTTT	CASSLFGRGCAGELFF
NA	TRBV6-2/TRBV6-3	NA	TRBJ2-5	TGTGCCAGCAGTTACTCGATGGGGGCTGCTTGGTACCAAGAGACCCAGTACTTC	CASSYSMGAAWYQETQYF
TRBD1	TRBV2	NA	TRBJ1-2	TGTGCCAGCAGTCTTCTGGTTGTAGGGGGCGTTGGCTACACCTTC	CASSLLVVGGVGYTF
NA	TRBV5-1	many	TRBJ2-1	TGCGCCAGCAGCTTGGAGGTGCCTGAGCAGTTCTTC	CASSLEVPEQFF
TRBD2	TRBV20-1	many	TRBJ2-1	TGCAGTGCTAGAGATCGGACTAGCGACTACAATGAGCAGTTCTTC	CSARDRTSDYNEQFF
NA	TRBV28	many	TRBJ2-3	TGTGCCAGCAGTTTAATTGCGGATGATACGCAGTATTTT	CASSLIADDTQYF
TRBD2	TRBV6-5	NA	TRBJ2-7	TGTGCCAGCAGTTTAGCGGGAGGTGGCCACGAGCAGTACTTC	CASSLAGGGHEQYF
TRBD1	TRBV3-1	NA	TRBJ1-5	TGTGCCAGCAGCCAAGGACAGGGGATCGGTCAGCCCCAGCATTTT	CASSQGQGIGQPQHF
NA	TRBV7-9	NA	TRBJ2-7	TGTGCCAGCAGCTCCCCGGGCCCCGAGGACGAGCAGTACTTC	CASSSPGPEDEQYF
NA	TRBV2	few	TRBJ1-4	TGTGCCAGCAGCCTCGAACCGGGGGGTAATGAAAAACTGTTTTTT	CASSLEPGGNEKLFF
NA	TRBV5-4	NA	TRBJ1-1	TGTGCCAGCAGTATGGGGGACACTGAAGCTTTCTTT	CASSMGDTEAFF
NA	TRBV10-3	NA	TRBJ2-5	TGTGCCATCAGCTCACAGGTCCAAGAGACCCAGTACTTC	CAISSQVQETQYF
TRBD1	TRBV28	NA	TRBJ1-1	TGTGCCAGCAACGGACAGGGGCCAGGAGAGGACACTGAAGCTTTCTTT	CASNGQGPGEDTEAFF
NA	TRBV27	many	TRBJ2-5	TGTGCCAGCAGTTTATCGCGTCTCCCTCAAGAGACCCAGTACTTC	CASSLSRLPQETQYF
TRBD1	TRBV11-2	many	TRBJ1-5	TGTGCCAGCAGCCCAACCAGGGGGGCATATAGCAATCAGCCCCAGCATTTT	CASSPTRGAYSNQPQHF
NA	TRBV15	many	TRBJ1-1	TGTGCCACCAGCAAGGGGTCGGTTAACACTGAAGCTTTCTTT	CATSKGSVNTEAFF
TRBD2	TRBV20-1	few	TRBJ2-3	TGCAGTGCTAGACTAGCGGGAGTGGGAGATACGCAGTATTTT	CSARLAGVGDTQYF
NA	TRBV7-8	NA	TRBJ1-5	TGTGCCAGCAGTAAACAGGGTTATCAGCCCCAGCATTTT	CASSKQGYQPQHF
TRBD1	TRBV6-1	NA	TRBJ1-5	TGTGCCAGCAGTGAAATGACAGGGAATCAGCCCCAGCATTTT	CASSEMTGNQPQHF
TRBD2	TRBV20-1	few	TRBJ2-1	TGCAGTGCTAGAAGTAGCGGGAGAACGAATGAGCAGTTCTTC	CSARSSGRTNEQFF
NA	TRBV20-1	medium-sized	TRBJ1-1	TGCAGTGCTACCCGGGACACCACTGAAGCTTTCTTT	CSATRDTTEAFF
NA	TRBV29-1	few	TRBJ2-7	TGCAGCGTTGCCGGACATAGAAACTACGAGCAGTACTTC	CSVAGHRNYEQYF
TRBD2	TRBV7-2	NA	TRBJ2-3	TGTGCCAGCAGCCCCACTCTGGGCGGGAGTCAGAAAGATACGCAGTATTTT	CASSPTLGGSQKDTQYF
NA	TRBV4-1	many	TRBJ1-5	TGCGCCAGCAGCCAAGACGGATACAATCAGCCCCAGCATTTT	CASSQDGYNQPQHF
TRBD1	TRBV20-1	many	TRBJ2-5	TGCAGTGCTAGAGCGGTGGACAGGTTAGAGACCCAGTACTTC	CSARAVDRLETQYF
NA	TRBV15	many	TRBJ2-2	TGTGCCACCAGCAAGAGTCCGGGAGAACACACCGGGGAGCTGTTTTTT	CATSKSPGEHTGELFF
NA	TRBV5-6	NA	TRBJ1-3	TGTGCCAGCAGCTCGGGGGATACCATATATTTT	CASSSGDTIYF
NA	TRBV7-2	few	TRBJ2-1	TGTGCCAGCAGCTTAGACACTAGGGATGAGCAGTTCTTC	CASSLDTRDEQFF
NA	TRBV27	few	TRBJ2-5	TGTGCCAGCGCCCGGGACAGAATGGGGAGGGAGACCCAGTACTTC	CASARDRMGRETQYF
TRBD2	TRBV5-1	many	TRBJ2-7	TGCGCCAGCAGACCGGGACTAGCGGTTATTGCCTCCTACGAGCAGTACTTC	CASRPGLAVIASYEQYF
NA	TRBV5-1	NA	TRBJ2-1	TGCGCCAGCAGCTTGCGTATTTCCGGGCACACTTCCTACAATGAGCAGTTCTTC	CASSLRISGHTSYNEQFF
NA	TRBV5-4	NA	TRBJ2-6	TGTGCCAGCAACCAAAAGGTTGACTCTGGGGCCAACGTCCTGACTTTC	CASNQKVDSGANVLTF
TRBD1	TRBV5-1	NA	TRBJ1-2	TGCACCAGCAGCCCCGGGGACAGGGCTAGTGGCTACACCTTC	CTSSPGDRASGYTF
NA	TRBV7-9	many	TRBJ2-6	TGTGCCAGCAGCTTAGACAGGTTCCTCTCTGGGGCCAACGTCCTGACTTTC	CASSLDRFLSGANVLTF
TRBD2	TRBV4-2	many	TRBJ2-1	TGTGCCAGCAGCCAAGAGACTAGCGGTCCCTACAATGAGCAGTTCTTC	CASSQETSGPYNEQFF